Each of the 26 T cell receptor beta chains below was sequenced from the same sample in a study of blood T cell repertoires in COVID-19. Using immunoSEQ multiplex PCR, the repertoire was profiled, and TCRdb retains in-frame clones only, with some absent. The data show 50,000 or so clones, roughly 84% seen once. Sequencing was done on a sample of peripheral blood. These receptors were taken from a man aged 45-65 years with active COVID-19.

The chain combines TRBV19 with TRBJ2-5, with 11 nucleotides matching TRBD1. After removal of 3 bases from V and 5 bases from J, the junction contained 8 bases not matched to a gene. Germline V gene data show CDR1 as LNHDA and CDR2 as SQIVND (reference sequence). The CDR3 runs 16 residues. The CDR3 DNA is TGTGCCAGTAGTATCAGTGGACAGGGGGCTCACGAGACCCAGTACTTC. Residues: CASSISGQGAHETQYF. Based on the CDR3 plus reference TRBV19 and TRBJ2-5, the full variable domain is DGGITQSPKYLFRKEGQNVTLSCEQNLNHDAMYWYRQDPGQGLRLIYYSQIVNDFQKGDIAEGYSVSREKKESFPLTVTSAQKNPTAFYLCASSISGQGAHETQYFGPGTRLLVL.

This chain connects TRBV5-6 to TRBJ2-7; no clear D. Germline V gene lookup returns CDR1 SGHDT and CDR2 YYEEEE. Trimming removed 2 bases at V and 0 bases at J, with 6 bases between. This CDR3 is built from 13 residues. DNA of the CDR3: TGTGCCAGCAGCTTAATCAGCTCCTACGAGCAGTACTTC. Amino acid sequence: CASSLISSYEQYF.

J is TRBJ2-3 and V is TRBV5-1; D is undetermined. CDR1 is SGHRS and CDR2 is YFSETQ in the germline V gene. The CDR3 sequence is 13 residues long. The germline V and J ends were trimmed by 4 bases and 0 bases, with 6 bases remaining between them. CDR3 in DNA: TGCGCCAGCAGCCTATCGAGCACAGATACGCAGTATTTT. Amino acids: CASSLSSTDTQYF. Combining the CDR3 with reference TRBV5-1 and TRBJ2-3 gives the whole variable domain KAGVTQTPRYLIKTRGQQVTLSCSPISGHRSVSWYQQTPGQGLQFLFEYFSETQRNKGNFPGRFSGRQFSNSRSEMNVSTLELGDSALYLCASSLSSTDTQYFGPGTRLTVL.

V and J are TRBV6-5 and TRBJ1-5; D is perhaps TRBD1 (6 bases). Per the germline V gene, CDR1 is MNHEY and CDR2 is SVGAGI. Trimming removed 0 bases at V and 9 bases at J, with 18 bases between. The CDR3 totals 16 residues. CDR3 in DNA: TGTGCCAGCAGTTACTCTGCAGGGGCTCGTGGATCGCCCCAGCATTTT. Translated, it gives CASSYSAGARGSPQHF.

This clone occurred once. The chain is built from TRBV19 and TRBJ1-6; D unresolved. Germline V lookup: CDR1 LNHDA, CDR2 SQIVND (reference sequence). V was cut by 3 bases and J by 6 bases, with 3 bases left in between. CDR3 length: 12 residues. CDR3 amino acids: CASSISNSPLHF. Here the CDR3 DNA reads TGTGCCAGTAGTATTAGTAATTCACCCCTCCACTTT.

V usage is TRBV18 and J usage is TRBJ1-2, with 7 bases identical to TRBD1. The trim removed 1 base at V and 6 bases at J, leaving 8 bases unmatched. The CDR3 is 15 residues long. In germline, CDR1 is KGHSH, CDR2 LQKENI. The CDR3 region has the DNA TGTGCCAGCTCACCACTAAGGGGACAGAGGGATGGCTACACCTTC. This gives the protein CASSPLRGQRDGYTF.

This clone has more than one count but fewer than ten. The chain combines TRBV2 with TRBJ2-1; tentatively, D is TRBD2 (6 bases). V lost 4 bases, J lost 7 bases, and 11 bases lay in between. The CDR3 is 13 amino acids. CDR1 SNHLY and CDR2 FYNNEI come from the germline V gene. CDR3 in amino acids: CASSGGGANEQFF. CDR3 bases: TGTGCCAGCAGTGGCGGAGGGGCAAATGAGCAGTTCTTC.

The CDR3 DNA reads as TGTGCCAGCAGCCCCCGACTAGCGGCACTCTACAATGAGCAGTTCTTC. Its translation is CASSPRLAALYNEQFF. The gene calls are TRBV9 and TRBJ2-1, with 9 bases matching TRBD2. V gave up 4 bases and J gave up 3 bases; unmatched junction bases: 8. Germline CDR1 and CDR2: SGDLS and YYNGEE. This CDR3 has 16 amino acids.

This clone was observed a few times. The chain is built from TRBV5-1 and TRBJ2-7; no firm D call. Germline V CDR1 and CDR2: SGHRS, YFSETQ. The CDR3 has 12 amino acids. V was shortened by 4 bases and J by 1 base, with 6 bases between the two germline ends. CDR3 loop: CASSLPSYEQYF. As DNA, the CDR3 is TGCGCCAGCAGCCTTCCTTCCTACGAGCAGTACTTC. The whole variable domain, filled in from reference TRBV5-1 and TRBJ2-7, reads KAGVTQTPRYLIKTRGQQVTLSCSPISGHRSVSWYQQTPGQGLQFLFEYFSETQRNKGNFPGRFSGRQFSNSRSEMNVSTLELGDSALYLCASSLPSYEQYFGPGTRLTVT.

The chain employs TRBV5-1 and TRBJ2-3; D unresolved. With 3 bases removed from V and 0 bases from J, the gap between germline ends came to 5 bases. The CDR3 consists of 13 residues. Per germline, CDR1 SGHRS and CDR2 YFSETQ. CDR3 loop: CASSSISTDTQYF. The CDR3 nucleotides read TGCGCCAGCAGCTCCATTAGCACAGATACGCAGTATTTT.

The chain is built from TRBV2 and TRBJ2-7; TRBD2 aligns across 11 bases. The CDR3 length is 14 residues. Unmatched junction bases numbered 4, after V lost 8 bases and J lost 1 base. Germline V gene sequence: CDR1 SNHLY, CDR2 FYNNEI. In DNA form, the CDR3 reads TGTGCCAGCCAGACTAGCGGGGAATCCTACGAGCAGTACTTC. Amino acid sequence: CASQTSGESYEQYF. Full variable domain (outside the CDR3, taken from reference TRBV2 and TRBJ2-7): EPEVTQTPSHQVTQMGQEVILRCVPISNHLYFYWYRQILGQKVEFLVSFYNNEISEKSEIFDDQFSVERPDGSNFTLKIRSTKLEDSAMYFCASQTSGESYEQYFGPGTRLTVT.

This chain joins TRBV4-1 and TRBJ2-2; 9 bases are shared with TRBD2. The CDR3 extends over 16 amino acids. J was trimmed by 2 bases and V by 4 bases; bases with no gene match: 5. From germline, CDR1 is MGHRA and CDR2 YSYEKL. DNA for the CDR3: TGCGCCAGCAGCCGTCTGGGACTAGCAAACACCGGGGAGCTGTTTTTT. Protein product: CASSRLGLANTGELFF.

The chain recombines TRBV19 with TRBJ1-6; no clear D gene. The V end was cut by 7 bases, the J end by 7 bases, with 14 bases between. CDR3 length: 14 amino acids. Germline V lookup: CDR1 LNHDA, CDR2 SQIVND (reference sequence). CDR3 sequence (DNA): TGTGCCAGTACCACCGGGTCTCTAAATTCACCCCTCCACTTT. It encodes CASTTGSLNSPLHF.

This clone was counted a single time. The rearrangement links TRBV6-1 to TRBJ2-7; unclear D gene. Germline CDR1 and CDR2: MNHNS and SASEGT. The CDR3 consists of 12 residues. Trimming stripped 3 bases from V and 3 bases from J, with 6 bases between. The DNA for the CDR3 is TGTGCCAGCAGTGACACGGGCTACGAGCAGTACTTC. Protein product: CASSDTGYEQYF.

This clone appeared a few times. The rearrangement joins TRBV3-1 (or the pseudogene TRBV3-2) to TRBJ2-1; TRBD2 agrees at 9 bases. The V and J ends lost 0 bases and 8 bases, in that order; junction bases with no gene match: 8. Germline V lookup: CDR1 LGHDT, CDR2 YNNKEL (reference sequence). The CDR3 loop spans 16 amino acids. DNA of the CDR3: TGTGCCAGCAGCCAAGAGGCGGGCGGGAGGGGCGATGAGCAGTTCTTC. Translation: CASSQEAGGRGDEQFF.

This chain links TRBV9 with TRBJ2-3; 7 bases agree with TRBD1. Trimming removed 4 bases from V and 3 bases from J; junction bases left unmatched: 8. CDR1 and CDR2 (germline): SGDLS, YYNGEE. This CDR3 is built from 15 residues. CDR3 amino acids: CASSPTGVATDTQYF. CDR3 DNA: TGTGCCAGCAGCCCAACAGGGGTGGCGACAGATACGCAGTATTTT.

This clone is a singleton in its sample. The rearrangement joins TRBV20-1 to TRBJ2-1; D assignment may be TRBD1 or TRBD2 (5 bases each). From germline, CDR1 is DFQATT and CDR2 SNEGSKA (reference sequence). Trimming shortened V by 3 bases and J by 5 bases, and 20 bases separated the two germline ends. CDR3 length: 16 amino acids. The CDR3 DNA follows: TGCAGTGCTAGTGGGGCCAAACAGCGGACCCACAATGAGCAGTTCTTC. It codes for CSASGAKQRTHNEQFF.

J is TRBJ1-6 and V is TRBV27; D call uncertain. The germline V and J ends were trimmed by 5 bases and 7 bases, with 9 bases remaining between them. The CDR3 contains 13 residues. The germline V gene has CDR1 MNHEY and CDR2 SMNVEV (reference sequence). CDR3 coding DNA: TGTGCCAGCAGTCCCTCCCAGAATTCACCCCTCCACTTT. Protein: CASSPSQNSPLHF.

J is TRBJ2-1 and V is TRBV5-1, with 8 bases lining up with TRBD1. CDR1 is SGHRS and CDR2 is YFSETQ in the germline V gene. This CDR3 region has 16 residues. Germline trimming cut 4 bases from V and 8 bases from J; bases unmatched to any gene: 14. The CDR3 reads CASSHLQDRARDEQFF. The DNA for the CDR3 is TGCGCCAGCAGCCACCTCCAGGACAGGGCCCGGGATGAGCAGTTCTTC.

The gene calls are TRBV7-8 and TRBJ2-6; the D gene is possibly TRBD2 (5 bases). V was cut by 2 bases and J by 4 bases, with 18 bases left in between. The CDR3 is made up of 18 amino acids. The germline V gene encodes CDR1 SGHVS and CDR2 FQNEAQ. CDR3 sequence: CASSLNLFRGSGANVLTF. CDR3 coding DNA: TGTGCCAGCAGCTTAAATTTATTTCGGGGATCCGGGGCCAACGTCCTGACTTTC.

This clone has only one observation. The chain joins TRBV7-7 to TRBJ2-1; TRBD2 agrees at 8 bases. CDR3 length: 15 residues. Trimming removed 5 bases from V and 2 bases from J; junction bases left unmatched: 5. Germline V CDR1 and CDR2: SSHAT, FNYEAQ (reference sequence). The CDR3 DNA is TGTGCCAGCAGCATCGCGGGGGGCCCCTACAATGAGCAGTTCTTC. It translates to CASSIAGGPYNEQFF.

The genes are TRBV12-3 or TRBV12-4 and TRBJ2-2; D is uncertain. The CDR3 is 11 residues long. The V gene lost 6 bases and the J gene lost 4 bases, with 3 bases spanning the gap. CDR3 in amino acids: CASRLTGELFF. CDR3 DNA sequence: TGTGCCAGCAGACTCACCGGGGAGCTGTTTTTT.

The rearrangement links TRBV30 to TRBJ1-1; D might be TRBD1 (5 bases). Germline values: CDR1 GTSNPN, CDR2 SVGIG (reference sequence). V was pared by 0 bases and J by 8 bases, with 13 bases between. CDR3 length: 13 amino acids. CDR3 nucleotide sequence: TGTGCCTGGAGTGTATTTGGGGCCCAGGAAGCTTTCTTT. This translates into CAWSVFGAQEAFF.

The V and J genes are TRBV19 and TRBJ2-7; TRBD1 is a possible D gene (7 bases). The germline V gene encodes CDR1 LNHDA and CDR2 SQIVND (reference sequence). V lost 6 bases, J lost 1 base, and 16 bases lay in between. CDR3 length: 15 residues. CDR3: CASSKPQGTSYEQYF. In nucleotides, the CDR3 is TGTGCCAGTAGCAAGCCACAGGGGACTTCCTACGAGCAGTACTTC.

The chain employs TRBV12-3 or TRBV12-4 and TRBJ2-1, with unresolved D. The CDR3 has 12 amino acids. V shed 3 bases and J shed 3 bases, with 3 bases lying between them. CDR3 nucleotides: TGTGCCAGCAGTTTTCTCTACAATGAGCAGTTCTTC. Residues: CASSFLYNEQFF.

V is TRBV7-6 and J is TRBJ2-7; D not certain. Per germline, CDR1 SGHVS and CDR2 FNYEAQ. V dropped 2 bases and J dropped 0 bases, with 11 bases sitting between them. The CDR3 runs 15 residues. The CDR3 DNA sequence: TGTGCCAGCAGCTTATATGTGAGGAGCTCCTACGAGCAGTACTTC. It codes for CASSLYVRSSYEQYF. The whole variable domain, filled in from reference TRBV7-6 and TRBJ2-7, reads GAGVSQSPRYKVTKRGQDVALRCDPISGHVSLYWYRQALGQGPEFLTYFNYEAQQDKSGLPNDRFSAERPEGSISTLTIQRTEQRDSAMYRCASSLYVRSSYEQYFGPGTRLTVT.